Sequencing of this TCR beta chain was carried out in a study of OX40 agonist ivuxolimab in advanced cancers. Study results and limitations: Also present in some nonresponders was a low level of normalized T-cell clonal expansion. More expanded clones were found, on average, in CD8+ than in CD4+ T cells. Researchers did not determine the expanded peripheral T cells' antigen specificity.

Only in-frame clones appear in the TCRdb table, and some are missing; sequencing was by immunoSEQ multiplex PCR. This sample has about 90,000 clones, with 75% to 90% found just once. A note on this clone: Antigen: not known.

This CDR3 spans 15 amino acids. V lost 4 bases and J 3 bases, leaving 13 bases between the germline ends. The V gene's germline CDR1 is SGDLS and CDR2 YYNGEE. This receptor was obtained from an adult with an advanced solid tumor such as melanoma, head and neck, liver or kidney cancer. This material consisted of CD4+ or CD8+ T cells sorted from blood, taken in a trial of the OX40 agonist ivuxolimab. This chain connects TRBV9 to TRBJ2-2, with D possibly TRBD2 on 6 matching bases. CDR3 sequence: CASSKGTFDTGELFF. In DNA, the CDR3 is TGTGCCAGCAGCAAGGGGACTTTCGACACCGGGGAGCTGTTTTTT.